Listed here are 3 T cell receptor beta chains from one sample, sequenced in a study of shared clonotypes between healthy human individuals. TCRdb's copy holds only in-frame clones and misses some; the assay was immunoSEQ multiplex PCR. The table records roughly 2.2 million clones, 80% to 95% of them present only once. Sequences were obtained from naive CD4+ T cells from PBMCs. This sample's subset: CD45RA+ positively selected. The origin of the receptors is a man younger than 30 in good health. Some clones in this sample may be carry-over from other donors' samples.

The chain uses TRBV5-1 and TRBJ2-3; 10 bases fit TRBD1. This CDR3 contains 16 residues. Germline values: CDR1 SGHRS, CDR2 YFSETQ. J was trimmed by 3 bases and V by 5 bases; bases with no gene match: 9. The CDR3 loop reads CASRGAGTGETDTQYF. The CDR3, as DNA: TGCGCCAGCAGAGGTGCTGGGACAGGGGAGACAGATACGCAGTATTTT.

This chain links TRBV4-1 with TRBJ2-1, with 16 bases that match TRBD2. Germline trimming cut 5 bases from V and 10 bases from J; bases unmatched to any gene: 8. The V gene's germline CDR1 is MGHRA and CDR2 YSYEKL. This CDR3 is 16 amino acids long. For the CDR3, the DNA is TGCGCCAGCAGCTCACCGGGACTAGCGGGAGGGGGGGAGCAGTTCTTC. This translates into CASSSPGLAGGGEQFF.

The V and J genes are TRBV7-9 and TRBJ2-7, with D perhaps matching TRBD2 (6 bases). Germline V gene data show CDR1 as SEHNR and CDR2 as FQNEAQ (reference sequence). Trimming took off 7 bases at V and 6 bases at J, with 16 bases between the two ends. This CDR3 is built from 13 residues. The CDR3 DNA is TGTGCCAGCATCCCGACTAGATCTAGCGAGCAGTACTTC. Translated: CASIPTRSSEQYF.